This entry lists 15 T cell receptor beta chains sequenced from one sample in a study of blood T cell repertoires in COVID-19. The assay was immunoSEQ multiplex PCR, and TCRdb's table has in-frame clones only and misses some. This table holds about 330,000 clones, around 89% found once. The sequencing input was peripheral blood. Receptors originate from a man aged 18-30 years who had recovered from COVID-19.

The rearrangement uses TRBV7-7 and TRBJ2-5; 9 nucleotides match TRBD1. Germline trimming cut 5 bases from V and 5 bases from J; bases unmatched to any gene: 3. From germline, CDR1 is SSHAT and CDR2 FNYEAQ (reference sequence). The CDR3 is 13 residues long. As DNA, the CDR3 is TGTGCCAGCAGCCAGACAGGGGGTGAGACCCAGTACTTC. Translation gives CASSQTGGETQYF.

This clone showed up just once. This chain joins TRBV7-7 and TRBJ2-5; D is possibly TRBD2 (6 bases). The ends were cut back, 5 bases at V and 5 bases at J, with 15 bases in the middle. The CDR3 runs 14 residues. Germline CDR1 reads SSHAT; CDR2 reads FNYEAQ (reference sequence). For the CDR3, the DNA is TGTGCCAGCAGCCCCACCGGAGGGGTTGAGACCCAGTACTTC. This codes for CASSPTGGVETQYF.

The chain combines TRBV19 with TRBJ2-7, with D unresolved. Deletions cut 1 base from V and 3 bases from J, with 7 bases between. Germline V gene sequence: CDR1 LNHDA, CDR2 SQIVND (reference sequence). The length of the CDR3 is 13 residues. Here the CDR3 reads CASSIVNGYEQYF. Here the CDR3 DNA reads TGTGCCAGTAGTATAGTGAACGGCTACGAGCAGTACTTC.

On this clone itself: One end of the junction does not line up with germline, which may come from a read error. V usage is TRBV13 and J usage is TRBJ1-2; perhaps TRBD1 as D (5 bases). This CDR3 spans 14 amino acids. From germline, CDR1 is PRHDT and CDR2 FYEKMQ (reference sequence). The CDR3 loop is CASNLASGFYGYTF. The CDR3 DNA reads TGTGCCAGCAACTTAGCGTCAGGGTTCTATGGCTACACCTTC.

The genes are TRBV7-9 and TRBJ1-4, with D possibly matching TRBD1 (6 bases). The germline V gene encodes CDR1 SEHNR and CDR2 FQNEAQ (reference sequence). This CDR3 has 15 residues. V gave up 5 bases and J gave up 0 bases, with 10 bases separating them. The CDR3 DNA reads as TGTGCCAGCAGCCTGAGACAGGCAACTAATGAAAAACTGTTTTTT. As protein: CASSLRQATNEKLFF. The complete variable domain, with remaining parts taken from reference TRBV7-9 and TRBJ1-4, reads DTGVSQNPRHKITKRGQNVTFRCDPISEHNRLYWYRQTLGQGPEFLTYFQNEAQLEKSRLLSDRFSAERPKGSFSTLEIQRTEQGDSAMYLCASSLRQATNEKLFFGSGTQLSVL.

This chain links TRBV5-1 with TRBJ2-7; 10 positions agree with TRBD1. Germline trimming cut 3 bases from V and 4 bases from J; bases unmatched to any gene: 4. The germline gives CDR1 SGHRS, CDR2 YFSETQ. The CDR3 is 14 amino acids. CDR3 nucleotide sequence: TGCGCCAGCAGCTGGACAGGGGGGCTGTACGAGCAGTACTTC. Protein product: CASSWTGGLYEQYF.

The chain employs TRBV4-3 and TRBJ1-6, with TRBD1 identical over 7 bases. The CDR3 length is 15 residues. Germline values: CDR1 LGHNA, CDR2 YSLEER. V lost 5 bases and J lost 5; bases outside the gene matches: 6. For the CDR3, the DNA is TGCGCCAGCAGCAACGACAGGGAGGATAATTCACCCCTCCACTTT. Amino acid sequence: CASSNDREDNSPLHF.

This chain connects TRBV3-1 (or the pseudogene TRBV3-2) to TRBJ2-7; 10 bases are a match to TRBD1. V lost 4 bases, J lost 6 bases, and 3 bases stayed unmatched. CDR3 length: 13 amino acids. Germline lookup yields CDR1 LGHDT and CDR2 YNNKEL (reference sequence). Here the CDR3 reads CASSPGTGAEQYF. DNA for the CDR3: TGTGCCAGCAGCCCCGGGACAGGGGCCGAGCAGTACTTC.

The gene calls are TRBV7-9 and TRBJ2-7; no clear D gene. Trimming shortened V by 0 bases and J by 2 bases, and 5 bases separated the two germline ends. The CDR3 has 13 amino acids. Per the germline V gene, CDR1 is SEHNR and CDR2 is FQNEAQ (reference sequence). The CDR3 DNA is TGTGCCAGCAGCTTAGCGTCTACCTACGAGCAGTACTTC. It is translated as CASSLASTYEQYF.

V and J are TRBV28 and TRBJ1-5; TRBD1 might be the D (5 bases). Germline V gene data show CDR1 as MDHEN and CDR2 as SYDVKM. V lost 3 bases and J lost 3, with 9 bases in between. The CDR3 is made up of 14 amino acids. In DNA form, the CDR3 reads TGTGCCAGCAGTTTTCGGGGGTCCAATCAGCCCCAGCATTTT. Translation: CASSFRGSNQPQHF.

The J gene is TRBJ1-2, the V gene TRBV5-4; tentative D call: TRBD1 (5 bases). Germline V CDR1 and CDR2: SGHNT, YYREEE (reference sequence). CDR3 length: 14 residues. The ends were cut back, 3 bases at V and 4 bases at J, with 13 bases in the middle. The CDR3, as DNA: TGTGCCAGCAGCTCCACCGACAGCCCCTATGGCTACACCTTC. This codes for CASSSTDSPYGYTF.

The J gene is TRBJ2-7, the V gene TRBV11-3; D not certain. Germline V lookup: CDR1 SGHNT, CDR2 YENEEA. The CDR3 consists of 12 residues. Between the trimmed V and J ends, which lost 1 base and 6 bases, there was a span of 7 bases. CDR3 DNA sequence: TGTGCCAGCAGCTTAGGCCTAGGCGAGCAGTACTTC. This encodes CASSLGLGEQYF.

This clone has a handful of counts. The chain employs TRBV4-1 and TRBJ1-1, with D tentatively TRBD1 (5 bases). The CDR3 loop spans 14 amino acids. V lost 0 bases to trimming and J lost 10 bases, with 15 bases between them. The germline CDR1 and CDR2 sequences are MGHRA and YSYEKL. The CDR3 loop reads CASSQDRSGLGAFF. The CDR3 DNA sequence: TGCGCCAGCAGCCAAGATCGGTCAGGGCTAGGAGCTTTCTTT.

The V call is TRBV29-1, the J call TRBJ2-5, with D unresolved. The V and J ends lost 0 bases and 2 bases respectively, with 7 bases between them. The germline gives CDR1 SQVTM, CDR2 ANQGSEA. This CDR3 contains 13 residues. The CDR3 DNA reads TGCAGCGTTGAAGACCAGTATCAAGAGACCCAGTACTTC. Its protein product is CSVEDQYQETQYF.

The chain links TRBV30 to TRBJ2-3, with 7 bases matching TRBD1. The CDR3 covers 13 residues. From germline, CDR1 is GTSNPN and CDR2 SVGIG (reference sequence). With V trimmed by 5 bases and J by 0 bases, 2 bases remained unmatched. CDR3 DNA sequence: TGTGCCTGGCAGGGGGAGAGCACAGATACGCAGTATTTT. Translated, it gives CAWQGESTDTQYF.